The rows below give T cell receptor beta chains drawn from one sample of a study of blood T cell repertoires in COVID-19. Sequencing used immunoSEQ multiplex PCR; TCRdb keeps in-frame clones, though not all of them. The repertoire holds a few hundred thousand clones, with around 90% as singletons. Sample: peripheral blood. The receptors originated from a woman aged 70 to 79 with COVID-19, enrolled during active disease. Each CDR3 is given with its conserved first and last residue. The order of the fields is CDR3 DNA, CDR3 protein, clone size, D gene, J gene, V gene. A D gene is named only where the DNA matches it firmly. A clone size is listed for some rows: how often the clone was seen (once, few, many), or a class if it is expanded.

TGTGCCTGGAGGCCCCCGGACAGGGCCACTGAAGCTTTCTTT | CAWRPPDRATEAFF | . | TRBD1 | TRBJ1-1 | TRBV30
TGTGCCAGCAGCTTAGGGTGGGGGGACGAGCAGTACTTC | CASSLGWGDEQYF | . | . | TRBJ2-7 | TRBV11-3
TGTGCCAGCACCAATGCGGGGCGGGGGTCACCCCTCCACTTT | CASTNAGRGSPLHF | . | . | TRBJ1-6 | TRBV27
TGTGCCATCAGTGAGTCGACCCGGGAGGAGGGCTACACCTTC | CAISESTREEGYTF | once | . | TRBJ1-2 | TRBV10-3
TGTGCCTGGAGTGGTACTAGCGGGATTGAGACCCAGTACTTC | CAWSGTSGIETQYF | . | TRBD2 | TRBJ2-5 | TRBV30
TGTGCCAGCAGCTTATCGGCCGGAGGGCCTATCCTCGAGACCCAGTACTTC | CASSLSAGGPILETQYF | . | . | TRBJ2-5 | TRBV7-3
TGTGCCAGTAGTATGGGGACAGGGGGGATCACTGAAGCTTTCTTT | CASSMGTGGITEAFF | . | TRBD1 | TRBJ1-1 | TRBV19
TGTGCCAGCTCACCGACAGGAGGCACTGAAGCTTTCTTT | CASSPTGGTEAFF | . | . | TRBJ1-1 | TRBV18
TGCGCCAGCAGCTTCCAGCGGAGCGGCACCGGGGAGCTGTTTTTT | CASSFQRSGTGELFF | . | . | TRBJ2-2 | TRBV5-1
TGTGCCAGCACCCGGGACATTAATGAAAAACTGTTTTTT | CASTRDINEKLFF | . | . | TRBJ1-4 | TRBV2
TGTGCCAGCAGTGAATTACTAGCGGGAGGCCGGTACGATACGCAGTATTTT | CASSELLAGGRYDTQYF | . | TRBD2 | TRBJ2-3 | TRBV6-1
TGTGCCAGCAGTTGGGGCCATGGCTACACCTTC | CASSWGHGYTF | . | . | TRBJ1-2 | TRBV28
TGTGCCAGCAGCTTCTATCCGGGACAGGCCTACGAGCAGTACTTC | CASSFYPGQAYEQYF | . | TRBD1 | TRBJ2-7 | TRBV7-2
TGTGCCAGCAGTTCAGTAGCGGGATTCAACACCGGGGAGCTGTTTTTT | CASSSVAGFNTGELFF | once | TRBD2 | TRBJ2-2 | TRBV27
TGTGCCAGCAGCCAAGCTACAGGGAGATCCTACGAGCAGTACTTC | CASSQATGRSYEQYF | . | . | TRBJ2-7 | TRBV3-1/TRBV3-2
TGTGCCATCAGTTTGACAGGGGAAGATAATTCACCCCTCCACTTT | CAISLTGEDNSPLHF | . | TRBD1 | TRBJ1-6 | TRBV10-3
TGTGCCAGCAGCCGTGTCCGGGACAAGGGGGCAGGGGCCAACGTCCTGACTTTC | CASSRVRDKGAGANVLTF | . | TRBD1 | TRBJ2-6 | TRBV7-3
TGTGCTAGTGGTTTAAAGGCTAGCGTCGAGACCCAGTACTTC | CASGLKASVETQYF | . | . | TRBJ2-5 | TRBV12-5
TGTGCCACCAGTGATGCCGACAGGGTAGATCAGCCCCAGCATTTT | CATSDADRVDQPQHF | . | TRBD1 | TRBJ1-5 | TRBV24-1
TGTGCCAGCAGTCTTACAGGGGGTGGGTACGAGCAGTACTTC | CASSLTGGGYEQYF | . | TRBD1 | TRBJ2-7 | TRBV5-4
TGTGCCAGCAGCCCAAGCGGGAGTATGACGTCCTACGAGCAGTACTTC | CASSPSGSMTSYEQYF | few | TRBD2 | TRBJ2-7 | TRBV9
TGTGCCAGCAGCAAGACAGGGCAGAGCAATCAGCCCCAGCATTTT | CASSKTGQSNQPQHF | . | TRBD1 | TRBJ1-5 | TRBV7-2
TGCGCCAGCAGCTTGGGAGGCCTCGGGACAGCAAACTATGGCTACACCTTC | CASSLGGLGTANYGYTF | . | TRBD1 | TRBJ1-2 | TRBV5-1
TGTGCCAGCAGCCGTCGGGACGGGGGGCGGGCTGGCTACACCTTC | CASSRRDGGRAGYTF | few | . | TRBJ1-2 | TRBV3-1/TRBV3-2
TGTGCCAGCAGTCTCCGGGGCCAGGGGCACGAGCAGTACTTC | CASSLRGQGHEQYF | . | . | TRBJ2-7 | TRBV27
TGTGCCACCAGTGAGGCTAGCGGGAGCGAGCAGTACTTC | CATSEASGSEQYF | . | TRBD2 | TRBJ2-7 | TRBV24-1
TGTGCCAGCAGTGAAGCGATGGGGCAGGGTGAAAAACTGTTTTTT | CASSEAMGQGEKLFF | . | . | TRBJ1-4 | TRBV6-1
TGTGCCAGCAGCGGCGACCCACCGGGACTTAGCACAGATACGCAGTATTTT | CASSGDPPGLSTDTQYF | . | . | TRBJ2-3 | TRBV11-2
TGCAGCGTTTTAGTTTATGAGCAGTTCTTC | CSVLVYEQFF | . | . | TRBJ2-1 | TRBV29-1
TGTGCCAGCAGCGAACAGGACAGTTATTCACCCCTCCACTTT | CASSEQDSYSPLHF | . | . | TRBJ1-6 | TRBV7-3
TGTGCCAGCAGTTTATGGACGGGCTCTGGAAACACCATATATTTT | CASSLWTGSGNTIYF | . | . | TRBJ1-3 | TRBV28
TGTGCCTGGAGAAAAGGGGGTGCTGGAAACACCATATATTTT | CAWRKGGAGNTIYF | . | . | TRBJ1-3 | TRBV30
TGTGCCAGCACCGAAGGGGGGGCAAAGGGGAATGAGCAGTTCTTC | CASTEGGAKGNEQFF | . | . | TRBJ2-1 | TRBV28
TGCGCCAGCAGCTTGGATCAGGGGGCGAAAGAGACCCAGTACTTC | CASSLDQGAKETQYF | few | TRBD1 | TRBJ2-5 | TRBV5-1
TGTGCCAGTAGACAGAACGGGGGTATGAACACTGAAGCTTTCTTT | CASRQNGGMNTEAFF | . | . | TRBJ1-1 | TRBV19
TGTGCCAGCAGCCCAACTATCGGGGAAAAACTGTTTTTT | CASSPTIGEKLFF | . | . | TRBJ1-4 | TRBV7-8
TGCGCCAGCAGCAGCGGACTAAGGGAAGAGACCCAGTACTTC | CASSSGLREETQYF | . | . | TRBJ2-5 | TRBV5-1
TGCAGCGTTGGGGGGCAGGGCGGTCAGCCCCAGCATTTT | CSVGGQGGQPQHF | . | . | TRBJ1-5 | TRBV29-1
TGTGCCAGCAGTGGACGGGGCGAGCAGTACTTC | CASSGRGEQYF | . | . | TRBJ2-7 | TRBV12-3/TRBV12-4
TGTGCCAGCTCACCGCAGGGGGCAGCTGGAAACACCATATATTTT | CASSPQGAAGNTIYF | . | TRBD1 | TRBJ1-3 | TRBV18
TGTGCCAGTAGTGTCCGAGGGCCTACGAGTGAGCAGTACTTC | CASSVRGPTSEQYF | . | . | TRBJ2-7 | TRBV19
TGTGCCAGCAGCTTTTCGGGAGAGAGCGGGACCTTTCGCTACAATGAGCAGTTCTTC | CASSFSGESGTFRYNEQFF | . | TRBD2 | TRBJ2-1 | TRBV5-8
TGTGCCTGGAGGGGGGACAGGGGGGTGGAGACCCAGTACTTC | CAWRGDRGVETQYF | once | TRBD1 | TRBJ2-5 | TRBV30
TGTGCCAGTGTGGACAGGGGGCTACTCGGCTACACCTTC | CASVDRGLLGYTF | . | TRBD1 | TRBJ1-2 | TRBV19
TGTGCCAGCAGTTTAGGGACAGGGATGGGCTCCTACGAGCAGTACTTC | CASSLGTGMGSYEQYF | . | TRBD1 | TRBJ2-7 | TRBV27
TGTGCCAGCAGTGAAAGCTGGGGGCGAGAACTGTTTTTT | CASSESWGRELFF | . | . | TRBJ1-4 | TRBV6-1
TGTGCCAGTAGTATAAGACAGGGGGATTTTGGGCAGCCCCAGCATTTT | CASSIRQGDFGQPQHF | . | TRBD1 | TRBJ1-5 | TRBV19
TGCGCCAGCAGCTCACAGGGTTTGGGAGAGACCCAGTACTTC | CASSSQGLGETQYF | . | . | TRBJ2-5 | TRBV5-1
TGCAGTGCTAATGCAGGGATCGGCTACACCTTC | CSANAGIGYTF | . | . | TRBJ1-2 | TRBV20-1
TGTGCCAGCAGTGACAGGGGGACGGGCCCATATATGAGCAATCAGCCCCAGCATTTT | CASSDRGTGPYMSNQPQHF | once | TRBD1 | TRBJ1-5 | TRBV6-1
TGCGCCAGCAGCTTGGCCGGGGGGCTGGGAGAGACCCAGTACTTC | CASSLAGGLGETQYF | . | . | TRBJ2-5 | TRBV5-1
TGTGCCAGTAAGGGACAGGAGGGAAACAATGAGCAGTTCTTC | CASKGQEGNNEQFF | . | TRBD1 | TRBJ2-1 | TRBV19
TGTGCCAGCTCACTGACCTCAGGGGGAACAATTTACGAGCAGTACTTC | CASSLTSGGTIYEQYF | . | TRBD1 | TRBJ2-7 | TRBV18
TGTGCCAGCAGTTACAGGGGATTAGCAACTGAAGCTTTCTTT | CASSYRGLATEAFF | . | . | TRBJ1-1 | TRBV6-5
TGTGCCAGCATACCGGGACAGGGCGCTGAAGCTTTCTTT | CASIPGQGAEAFF | . | TRBD1 | TRBJ1-1 | TRBV3-1/TRBV3-2
TGCGCCAGCAGCGAAGACCGGGACAGAGTGAACTTGGCCTACGAGCAGTACTTC | CASSEDRDRVNLAYEQYF | . | TRBD1 | TRBJ2-7 | TRBV4-3
TGTGCCAGCAGCTCTCATAGCGGGGGACACTACGAGCAGTACTTC | CASSSHSGGHYEQYF | . | TRBD2 | TRBJ2-7 | TRBV7-2
TGTGCCAGTAGTATTTTTTGGGGGACAGGGGCTAATCAGCCCCAGCATTTT | CASSIFWGTGANQPQHF | . | TRBD1 | TRBJ1-5 | TRBV19
TGCAGCGCTACTTGGGACACCGCCTCGCCCCAGCATTTT | CSATWDTASPQHF | few | . | TRBJ1-5 | TRBV29-1